The 15 T cell receptor beta chains given below trace back to one sample, sequenced in a study of identical twins. TCRdb reanalysed the 5' RACE reads using MiXCR and keeps one entry per CDR3 protein. Of hundreds of thousands of distinct CDR3 sequences in the sample, 7.1% are singletons; the top ten hold roughly 1.5%. These data were also reused for a study on yellow fever vaccine responses in identical twins.

The specimen sequenced was PBMCs. These receptor sequences come from a woman in her late teens or twenties in good health.

In its sample, this clonotype was seen many times. The V call is TRBV7-2, the J call TRBJ1-1; D uncertain. This CDR3 has 14 residues. V shed 4 bases and J shed 0 bases, with 9 bases lying between them. Germline V CDR1 and CDR2: SGHTA, FQGNSA. CDR3 DNA sequence: TGTGCCAGCAGCTATGTGGTATTGAACACTGAAGCTTTCTTT. Translating gives CASSYVVLNTEAFF.

The chain couples TRBV28 to TRBJ2-3; 9 bases fit TRBD1. The germline gives CDR1 MDHEN, CDR2 SYDVKM. CDR3 size: 13 residues. The trim removed 4 bases at V and 11 bases at J, leaving 7 bases unmatched. The CDR3 coding sequence is TGTGCCAGCAGTTCAAGCGACAGGGGGTTGCAGTATTTT. It codes for CASSSSDRGLQYF.

Many counts were recorded for this clonotype. The chain couples TRBV24-1 to TRBJ2-1; 10 bases match TRBD1. This CDR3 spans 15 amino acids. V dropped 2 bases and J dropped 8; count of bases not matched to a gene: 5. CDR1 and CDR2 (germline): KGHDR, SFDVKD. Written as DNA, the CDR3 is TGTGCCACCAGTGATTGGGGGACAGGGGTATATGAGCAGTTCTTC. Residues: CATSDWGTGVYEQFF.

The table lists this clonotype with many counts. The rearrangement joins TRBV27 to TRBJ1-2; the D gene is possibly TRBD1 (6 bases). In germline, CDR1 is MNHEY, CDR2 SMNVEV (reference sequence). The V gene lost 6 bases and the J gene lost 2 bases, with 10 bases spanning the gap. This CDR3 is built from 13 residues. The CDR3 region has the DNA TGTGCCAGCAGCTGGGGGCCGAACTATGGCTACACCTTC. This translates into CASSWGPNYGYTF.

This clonotype was seen a handful of times. The gene calls are TRBV6-5 and TRBJ1-1; D gene unclear. Germline CDR1 reads MNHEY; CDR2 reads SVGAGI. The CDR3 consists of 11 residues. With 5 bases removed from V and 7 bases from J, the gap between germline ends came to 8 bases. CDR3 in DNA: TGTGCCAGCAGTAGATCCGATGAAGCTTTCTTT. Translating it yields CASSRSDEAFF.

This clonotype was detected ten times or more. The rearrangement uses TRBV2 and TRBJ2-1, with 11 bases that match TRBD2. Germline trimming cut 10 bases from V and 2 bases from J; bases unmatched to any gene: 4. The CDR3 loop spans 14 amino acids. Germline V gene lookup returns CDR1 SNHLY and CDR2 FYNNEI. CDR3 DNA sequence: TGTGCCACTAGACTAGCGGGAACCTACAATGAGCAGTTCTTC. As protein: CATRLAGTYNEQFF.

The chain carries TRBV28 and TRBJ2-6, with D perhaps assigned TRBD1 or TRBD2 (5 bases each). Trimming cost V 7 bases and J 0 bases, with 16 bases left between them. The CDR3 spans 17 residues. In germline, CDR1 is MDHEN, CDR2 SYDVKM. The CDR3 coding sequence is TGTGCCAGCATCGCCCGGGACGGAAGCTCTGGGGCCAACGTCCTGACTTTC. It specifies CASIARDGSSGANVLTF.

This chain uses TRBV24-1 with TRBJ2-7; weak D call: TRBD1 (6 bases). The ends were cut back, 9 bases at V and 3 bases at J, with 17 bases in the middle. The V gene's germline CDR1 is KGHDR and CDR2 SFDVKD. The CDR3 has 14 residues. In DNA form, the CDR3 reads TGTGCCACCCGAAGGGGGACGGGATGCTACGAGCAGTACGTC. Its protein product is CATRRGTGCYEQYV.

There are many counts of this clonotype. The chain couples TRBV2 to TRBJ2-1; D gene uncertain. Germline V gene sequence: CDR1 SNHLY, CDR2 FYNNEI. The CDR3 is 11 amino acids. The V gene lost 4 bases and the J gene lost 8 bases, with 6 bases spanning the gap. CDR3 region: CASSVAYEQFF. In nucleotides, the CDR3 is TGTGCCAGCAGTGTCGCGTATGAGCAGTTCTTC.

This sequence joins TRBV28 and TRBJ2-1; D uncertain. The CDR3 is 14 residues long. In germline, CDR1 is MDHEN, CDR2 SYDVKM. Deletions cut 2 bases from V and 2 bases from J, with 7 bases between. Here the CDR3 reads CASSLEDTYNEQFF. The CDR3 DNA reads as TGTGCCAGCAGTTTAGAAGACACCTACAATGAGCAGTTCTTC.

This clonotype has just a few counts. This sequence joins TRBV29-1 and TRBJ2-4, with D perhaps TRBD1 (7 bases). CDR3 size: 15 residues. Germline loops: CDR1 SQVTM, CDR2 ANQGSEA. The germline V and J ends were trimmed by 0 bases and 6 bases, with 15 bases remaining between them. This chain's CDR3 is CSVEDQDREANIQYF. The CDR3 DNA reads TGCAGCGTTGAAGATCAAGACAGGGAGGCAAACATTCAGTACTTC.

This clonotype was seen more than once but under ten times. The rearrangement joins TRBV5-1 to TRBJ2-5; 10 bases match TRBD2. CDR1 SGHRS and CDR2 YFSETQ come from the germline V gene. CDR3 size: 17 residues. Losses at the gene ends were 0 bases for V and 2 bases for J; bases not matched to a gene: 7. The CDR3 region is CASSLGWLAGEQETQYF. Here the CDR3 DNA reads TGCGCCAGCAGCTTGGGTTGGCTAGCGGGGGAGCAAGAGACCCAGTACTTC.

The CDR3 here is CASSSPDENTEAFF. The CDR3 nucleotides are TGTGCCAGCAGCTCCCCCGACGAGAACACTGAAGCTTTCTTT. V is TRBV11-1 and J is TRBJ1-1; D is uncertain. The CDR3 runs to 14 residues. Trimming took 4 bases from V and 1 from J, leaving 10 bases between them. Germline CDR1 reads SGHAT; CDR2 reads FQDESV (reference sequence). Full variable domain (outside the CDR3, taken from reference TRBV11-1 and TRBJ1-1): EAEVAQSPRYKITEKSQAVAFWCDPISGHATLYWYRQILGQGPELLVQFQDESVVDDSQLPKDRFSAERLKGVDSTLKIQPAELGDSAMYLCASSSPDENTEAFFGQGTRLTVV.

This clonotype was seen a few times. V is TRBV7-9 and J is TRBJ2-5; no clear D gene. The CDR3 has 14 amino acids. The V gene lost 4 bases and the J gene lost 1 base, with 10 bases spanning the gap. CDR1 and CDR2 (germline): SEHNR, FQNEAQ (reference sequence). The chain's CDR3 is CASSSADPQETQYF. The CDR3 DNA reads TGTGCCAGCAGCTCCGCGGATCCCCAAGAGACCCAGTACTTC. The whole variable domain, remainder taken from reference TRBV7-9 and TRBJ2-5, is DTGVSQNPRHKITKRGQNVTFRCDPISEHNRLYWYRQTLGQGPEFLTYFQNEAQLEKSRLLSDRFSAERPKGSFSTLEIQRTEQGDSAMYLCASSSADPQETQYFGPGTRLLVL.

This clonotype was counted at least ten times. The chain couples TRBV29-1 to TRBJ1-1, with D possibly being TRBD1 (6 bases). Trimming stripped 6 bases from V and 11 bases from J, with 19 bases between. Germline assignment: CDR1 SQVTM and CDR2 ANQGSEA. The CDR3 is 12 amino acids. CDR3 nucleotides: TGCAGCGTGTTGGCAGGGGATCAGTTTGCTTTCTTT. Translation gives CSVLAGDQFAFF.